This T cell receptor (beta chain) was recovered during a study of T cell repertoires in cytomegalovirus infection. Study-level information: The authors relied on CMV epitopes, both recently identified HLA-C-restricted and well-studied HLA-B-restricted. Whole-study findings and limits: The ex vivo response was dominated by HLA-C-restricted CMV-specific TCR beta clonotypes. CMV carriers with the relevant HLA were identified by cumulative public TCR beta family frequency.

V gave up 11 bases and J gave up 2 bases, with 12 bases separating them. Germline V CDR1 and CDR2: SGHVS, FNYEAQ. The CDR3 length is 13 residues. About this clonotype itself: Antigen: not known.

TCRdb recomputed calls from the reads with MiXCR, one row per CDR3 protein. The sample has approximately 730,000 distinct CDR3 sequences; almost 30% are singletons. The chain has TRBV7-6 and TRBJ2-2; no clear D. This clonotype was sampled from a human donor in good health (CMV status not recorded). Some clones in this sample may be carry-over from other donors' samples. The sample here was cultured CD8+ T cells from PBMCs, taken from culture after CMV antigen stimulation. The CDR3 region has the DNA TGTGCCCCAGCCCCACGTAACACCGGGGAGCTGTTTTTT. This codes for CAPAPRNTGELFF.